This T cell receptor (beta chain) was sequenced during a study of shared clonotypes between healthy human individuals. The overall study: Per-donor plates numbered three CD4 naive, three CD4 memory, two CD8 naive and one CD8 memory. General observations from the study: Even with large depth, rarefaction showed that sorted-subset sequencing was incomplete.

This clone has only a few counts. Its antigen is not identified. V shed 0 bases and J 3 bases; nucleotides not matched to a gene: 10. The CDR3 loop spans 18 amino acids. Per germline, CDR1 LGHNA and CDR2 YSLEER. The authors' processing: ImmunoSEQ junction-only sequences lacked quality scores, so their filtering differed. TCRdb's table, derived via immunoSEQ multiplex PCR, lists solely in-frame clones and lacks some. V, J and clone size are taken as reported in that table, and D and trimming were inferred from the DNA itself. The repertoire consists of roughly 170,000 clones, with 65% to 70% occurring once and the leading ten covering about 10%.

Sequencing used memory CD4+ T cells sorted from blood. Documented subset: CD45RA-negative fraction. The receptor comes from a man younger than 40 in good health. The rearrangement joins TRBV4-3 to TRBJ2-1, with 8 bases that match TRBD2. CDR3: CASSQEGPGLGRYNEQFF. CDR3 nucleotide sequence: TGCGCCAGCAGCCAAGAGGGCCCGGGACTAGGCCGCTACAATGAGCAGTTCTTC.